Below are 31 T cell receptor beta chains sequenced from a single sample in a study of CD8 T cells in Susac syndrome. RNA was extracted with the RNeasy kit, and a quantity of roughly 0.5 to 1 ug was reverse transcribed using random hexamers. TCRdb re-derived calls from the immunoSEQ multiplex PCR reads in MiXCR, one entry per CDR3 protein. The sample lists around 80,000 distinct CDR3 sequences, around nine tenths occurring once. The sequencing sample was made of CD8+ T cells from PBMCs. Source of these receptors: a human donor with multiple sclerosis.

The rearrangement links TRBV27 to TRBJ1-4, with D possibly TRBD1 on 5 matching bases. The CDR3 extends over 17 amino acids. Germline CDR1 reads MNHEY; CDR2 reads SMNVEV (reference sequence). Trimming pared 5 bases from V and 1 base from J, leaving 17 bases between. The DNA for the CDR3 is TGTGCCAGCAGTCCAATTCCAGGGAGAGGAACTAATGAAAAACTGTTTTTT. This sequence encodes CASSPIPGRGTNEKLFF. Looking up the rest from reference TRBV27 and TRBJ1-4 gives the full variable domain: EAQVTQNPRYLITVTGKKLTVTCSQNMNHEYMSWYRQDPGLGLRQIYYSMNVEVTDKGDVPEGYKVSRKEKRNFPLILESPSPNQTSLYFCASSPIPGRGTNEKLFFGSGTQLSVL.

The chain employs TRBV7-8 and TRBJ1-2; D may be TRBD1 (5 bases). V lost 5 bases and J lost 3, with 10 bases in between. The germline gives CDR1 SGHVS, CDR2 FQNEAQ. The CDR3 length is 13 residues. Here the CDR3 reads CASSPGTYYGYTF. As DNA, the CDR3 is TGTGCCAGCAGCCCCGGGACTTACTATGGCTACACCTTC.

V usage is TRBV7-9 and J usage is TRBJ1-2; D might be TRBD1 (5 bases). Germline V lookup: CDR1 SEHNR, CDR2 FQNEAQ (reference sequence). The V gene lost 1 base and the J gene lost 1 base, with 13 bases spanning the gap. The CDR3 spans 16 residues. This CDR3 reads CASSLGDTGINYGYTF. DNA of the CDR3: TGTGCCAGCAGCTTAGGGGATACAGGCATTAACTATGGCTACACCTTC. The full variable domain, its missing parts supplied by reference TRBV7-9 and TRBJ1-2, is DTGVSQNPRHKITKRGQNVTFRCDPISEHNRLYWYRQTLGQGPEFLTYFQNEAQLEKSRLLSDRFSAERPKGSFSTLEIQRTEQGDSAMYLCASSLGDTGINYGYTFGSGTRLTVV.

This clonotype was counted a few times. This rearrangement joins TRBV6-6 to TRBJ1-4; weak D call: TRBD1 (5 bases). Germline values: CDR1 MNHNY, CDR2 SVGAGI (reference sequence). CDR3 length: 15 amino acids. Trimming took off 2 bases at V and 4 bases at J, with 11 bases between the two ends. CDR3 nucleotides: TGTGCCAGCAGTTACACTAGACAGATTAATGAAAAACTGTTTTTT. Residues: CASSYTRQINEKLFF.

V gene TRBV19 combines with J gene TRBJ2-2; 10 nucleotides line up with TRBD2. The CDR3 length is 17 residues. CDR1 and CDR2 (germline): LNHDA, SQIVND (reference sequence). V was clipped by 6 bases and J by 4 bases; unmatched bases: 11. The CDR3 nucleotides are TGTGCCAGTAGCCTGTCCACTAGCGGGGTGATCACCGGGGAGCTGTTTTTT. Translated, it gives CASSLSTSGVITGELFF.

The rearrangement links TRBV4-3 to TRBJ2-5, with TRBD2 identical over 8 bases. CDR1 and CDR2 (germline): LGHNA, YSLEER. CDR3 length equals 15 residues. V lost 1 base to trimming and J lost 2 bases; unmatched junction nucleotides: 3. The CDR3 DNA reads TGCGCCAGCAGCCAAGGGACTAGCCCACAAGAGACCCAGTACTTC. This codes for CASSQGTSPQETQYF.

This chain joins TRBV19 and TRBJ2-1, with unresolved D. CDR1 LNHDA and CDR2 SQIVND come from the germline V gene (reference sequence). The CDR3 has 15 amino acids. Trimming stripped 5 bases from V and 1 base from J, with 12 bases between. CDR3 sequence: CASSYGFRSYNEQFF. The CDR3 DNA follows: TGTGCCAGTAGTTATGGTTTTCGTTCCTACAATGAGCAGTTCTTC.

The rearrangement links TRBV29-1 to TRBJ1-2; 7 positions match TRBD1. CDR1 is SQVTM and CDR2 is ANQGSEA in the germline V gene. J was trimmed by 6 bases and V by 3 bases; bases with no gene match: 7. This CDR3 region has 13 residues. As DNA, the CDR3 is TGCAGCGTTGATTCCGGGACAGAAAATGGCTACACCTTC. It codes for CSVDSGTENGYTF.

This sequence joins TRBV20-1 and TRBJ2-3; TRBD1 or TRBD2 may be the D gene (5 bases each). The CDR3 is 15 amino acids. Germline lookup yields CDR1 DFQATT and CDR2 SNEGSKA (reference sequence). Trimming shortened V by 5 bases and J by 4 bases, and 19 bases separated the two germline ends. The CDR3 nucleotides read TGCAGTGCTCCCGTCCCGGGACCTCTACCAGATACGCAGTATTTT. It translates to CSAPVPGPLPDTQYF.

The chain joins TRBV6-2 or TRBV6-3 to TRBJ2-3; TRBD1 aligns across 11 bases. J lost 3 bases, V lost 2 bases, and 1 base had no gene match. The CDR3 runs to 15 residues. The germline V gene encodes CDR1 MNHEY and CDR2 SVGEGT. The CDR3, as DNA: TGTGCCAGCAGTTACGGGGACAGGGGGACAGATACGCAGTATTTT. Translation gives CASSYGDRGTDTQYF.

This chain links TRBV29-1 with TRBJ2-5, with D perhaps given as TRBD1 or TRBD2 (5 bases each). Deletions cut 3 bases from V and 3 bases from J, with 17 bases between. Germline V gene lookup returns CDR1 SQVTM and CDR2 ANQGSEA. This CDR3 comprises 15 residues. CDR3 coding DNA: TGCAGCGTTGATGGGGACGGGAAAAACAAAGAGACCCAGTACTTC. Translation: CSVDGDGKNKETQYF.

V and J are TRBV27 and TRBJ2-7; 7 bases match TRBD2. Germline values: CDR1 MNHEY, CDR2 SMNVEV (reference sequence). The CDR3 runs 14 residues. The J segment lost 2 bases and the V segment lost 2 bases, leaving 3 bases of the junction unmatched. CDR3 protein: CASSLGGRAYEQYF. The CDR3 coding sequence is TGTGCCAGCAGTTTAGGCGGGAGAGCCTACGAGCAGTACTTC.

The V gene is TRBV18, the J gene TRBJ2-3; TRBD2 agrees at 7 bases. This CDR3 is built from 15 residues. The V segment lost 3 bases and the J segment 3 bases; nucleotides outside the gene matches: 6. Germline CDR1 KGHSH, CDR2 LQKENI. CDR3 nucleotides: TGTGCCAGCTCACCCGGGGGGACGGCTACAGATACGCAGTATTTT. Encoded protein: CASSPGGTATDTQYF.

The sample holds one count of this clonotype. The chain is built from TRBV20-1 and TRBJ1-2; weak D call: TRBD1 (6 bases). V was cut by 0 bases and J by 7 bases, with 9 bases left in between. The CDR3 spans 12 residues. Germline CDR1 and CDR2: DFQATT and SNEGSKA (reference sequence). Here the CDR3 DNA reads TGCAGTGCTAGAGAAGGGACACCTGGCTACACCTTC. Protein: CSAREGTPGYTF.

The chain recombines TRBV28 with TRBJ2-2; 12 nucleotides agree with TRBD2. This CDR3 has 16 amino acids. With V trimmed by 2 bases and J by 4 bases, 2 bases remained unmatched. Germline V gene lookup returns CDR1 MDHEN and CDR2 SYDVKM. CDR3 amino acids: CASSLLAGGPTGELFF. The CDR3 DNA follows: TGTGCCAGCAGTTTACTAGCGGGGGGGCCCACCGGGGAGCTGTTTTTT.

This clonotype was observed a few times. DNA of the CDR3: TGCAGTGCTAGAGGGGGACTTTTCACTGAAGCTTTCTTT. Its protein product is CSARGGLFTEAFF. The chain has TRBV20-1 and TRBJ1-1; a weak D match, TRBD1 (5 bases). Germline V gene lookup returns CDR1 DFQATT and CDR2 SNEGSKA (reference sequence). The CDR3 is 13 amino acids. Trimming shortened V by 1 base and J by 4 bases, and 10 bases separated the two germline ends.

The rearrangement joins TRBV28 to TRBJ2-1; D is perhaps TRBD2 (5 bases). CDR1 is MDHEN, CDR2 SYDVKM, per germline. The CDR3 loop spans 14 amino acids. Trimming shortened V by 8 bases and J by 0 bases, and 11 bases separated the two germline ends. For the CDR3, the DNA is TGTGCCAGCGTCGGCGGAGGCTCCTACAATGAGCAGTTCTTC. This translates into CASVGGGSYNEQFF.

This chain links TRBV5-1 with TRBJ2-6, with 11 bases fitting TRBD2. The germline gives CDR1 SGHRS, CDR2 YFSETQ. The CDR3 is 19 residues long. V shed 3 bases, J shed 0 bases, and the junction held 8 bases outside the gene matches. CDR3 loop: CASSSPLLAGDSGANVLTF. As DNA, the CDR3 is TGCGCCAGCAGCTCCCCTTTACTAGCGGGGGACTCTGGGGCCAACGTCCTGACTTTC.

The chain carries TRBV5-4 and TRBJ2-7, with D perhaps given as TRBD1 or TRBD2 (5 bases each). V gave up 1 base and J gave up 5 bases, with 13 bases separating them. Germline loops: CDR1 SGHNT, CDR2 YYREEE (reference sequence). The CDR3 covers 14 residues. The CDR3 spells CASSLTRGDHEQYF. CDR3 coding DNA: TGTGCCAGCAGCTTGACGCGAGGGGACCACGAGCAGTACTTC. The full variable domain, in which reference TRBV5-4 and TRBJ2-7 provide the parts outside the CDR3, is ETGVTQSPTHLIKTRGQQVTLRCSSQSGHNTVSWYQQALGQGPQFIFQYYREEENGRGNFPPRFSGLQFPNYSSELNVNALELDDSALYLCASSLTRGDHEQYFGPGTRLTVT.

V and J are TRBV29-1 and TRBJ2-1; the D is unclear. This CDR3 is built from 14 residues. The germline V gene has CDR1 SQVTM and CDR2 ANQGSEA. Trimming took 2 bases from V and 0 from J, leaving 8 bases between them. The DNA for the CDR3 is TGCAGCGTTGAACTTCGAAGCTCCTACAATGAGCAGTTCTTC. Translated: CSVELRSSYNEQFF.

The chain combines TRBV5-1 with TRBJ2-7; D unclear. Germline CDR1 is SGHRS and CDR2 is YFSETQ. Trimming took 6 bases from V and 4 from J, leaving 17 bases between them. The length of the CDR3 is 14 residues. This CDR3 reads CASNLGVSGYEQYF. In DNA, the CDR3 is TGCGCCAGCAACCTTGGCGTCTCCGGGTACGAGCAGTACTTC. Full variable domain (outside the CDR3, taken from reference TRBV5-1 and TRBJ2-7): KAGVTQTPRYLIKTRGQQVTLSCSPISGHRSVSWYQQTPGQGLQFLFEYFSETQRNKGNFPGRFSGRQFSNSRSEMNVSTLELGDSALYLCASNLGVSGYEQYFGPGTRLTVT.

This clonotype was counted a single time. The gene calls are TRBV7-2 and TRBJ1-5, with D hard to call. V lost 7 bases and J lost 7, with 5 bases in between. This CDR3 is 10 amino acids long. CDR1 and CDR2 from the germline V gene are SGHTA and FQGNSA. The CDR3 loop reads CASTGQPQHF. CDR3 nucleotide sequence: TGTGCCAGCACGGGGCAGCCCCAGCATTTT.

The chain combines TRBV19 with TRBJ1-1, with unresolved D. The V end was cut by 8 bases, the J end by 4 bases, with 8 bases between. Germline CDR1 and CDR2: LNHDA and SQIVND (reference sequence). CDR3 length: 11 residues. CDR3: CASGWGTEAFF. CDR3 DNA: TGTGCCAGTGGATGGGGCACTGAAGCTTTCTTT.

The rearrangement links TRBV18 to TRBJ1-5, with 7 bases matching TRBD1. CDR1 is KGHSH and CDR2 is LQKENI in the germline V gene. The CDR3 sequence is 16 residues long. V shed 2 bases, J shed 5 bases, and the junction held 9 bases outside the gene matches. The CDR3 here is CASSPRKGGPDQPQHF. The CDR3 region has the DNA TGTGCCAGCTCACCAAGAAAAGGGGGCCCGGATCAGCCCCAGCATTTT.

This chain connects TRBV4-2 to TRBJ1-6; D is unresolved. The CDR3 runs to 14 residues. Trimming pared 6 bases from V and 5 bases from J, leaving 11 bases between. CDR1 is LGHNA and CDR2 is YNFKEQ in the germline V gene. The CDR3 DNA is TGTGCCAGCAGAACTCCGGCGGATAATTCACCCCTCCACTTT. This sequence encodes CASRTPADNSPLHF.

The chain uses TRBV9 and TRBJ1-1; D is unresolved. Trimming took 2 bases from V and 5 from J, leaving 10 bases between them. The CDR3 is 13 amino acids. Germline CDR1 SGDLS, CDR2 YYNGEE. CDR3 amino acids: CASSVSPETEAFF. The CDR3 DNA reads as TGTGCCAGCAGCGTTTCCCCGGAGACTGAAGCTTTCTTT.

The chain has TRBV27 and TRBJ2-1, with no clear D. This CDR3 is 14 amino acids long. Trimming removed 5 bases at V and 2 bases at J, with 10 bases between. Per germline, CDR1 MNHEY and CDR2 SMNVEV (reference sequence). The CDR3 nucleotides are TGTGCCAGCAGTGGATTCGGTGCCTACAATGAGCAGTTCTTC. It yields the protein CASSGFGAYNEQFF.

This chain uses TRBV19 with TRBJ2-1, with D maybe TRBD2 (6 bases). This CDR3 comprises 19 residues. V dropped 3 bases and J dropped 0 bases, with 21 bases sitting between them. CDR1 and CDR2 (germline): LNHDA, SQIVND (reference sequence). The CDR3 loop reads CASSMFTALGGLSYNEQFF. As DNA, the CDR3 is TGTGCCAGTAGTATGTTCACAGCATTGGGGGGACTCTCCTACAATGAGCAGTTCTTC.

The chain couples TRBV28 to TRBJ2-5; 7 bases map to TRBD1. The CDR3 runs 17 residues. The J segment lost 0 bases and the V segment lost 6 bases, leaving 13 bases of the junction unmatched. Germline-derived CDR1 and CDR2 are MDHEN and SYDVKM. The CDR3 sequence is CASRSLTGLDNQETQYF. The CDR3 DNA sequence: TGTGCCAGCAGGTCCTTGACAGGGCTGGATAACCAAGAGACCCAGTACTTC.

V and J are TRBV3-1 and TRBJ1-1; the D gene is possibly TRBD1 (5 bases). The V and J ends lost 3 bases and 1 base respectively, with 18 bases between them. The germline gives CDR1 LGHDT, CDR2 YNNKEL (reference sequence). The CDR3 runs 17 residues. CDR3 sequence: CASSQNAPRGKNTEAFF. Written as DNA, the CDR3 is TGTGCCAGCAGCCAGAACGCCCCCCGGGGGAAGAACACTGAAGCTTTCTTT.

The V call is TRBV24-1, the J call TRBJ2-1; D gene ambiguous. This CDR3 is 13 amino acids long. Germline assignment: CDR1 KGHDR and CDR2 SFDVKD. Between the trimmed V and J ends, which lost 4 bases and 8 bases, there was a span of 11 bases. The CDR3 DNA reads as TGTGCCACCAGTGAGGGTCGCATGCATGAGCAGTTCTTC. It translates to CATSEGRMHEQFF.